This T cell receptor beta chain was sequenced in a study of long-term antiretroviral therapy in people with HIV. They ran version v3.0 of the immunoSEQ assay at survey level. This table comes from immunoSEQ multiplex PCR, and its TCRdb copy is limited to in-frame clones, with some not included. Of about 20,000 clones in the sample, 75% to 90% were seen once. This clone was seen only a few times. The sequenced sample was unsorted PBMCs, obtained 4.2 years after starting antiretroviral therapy. This TCR came from a man between 50 and 59 years old with HIV.

CDR3 DNA sequence: TGTGCCATCAGGGGGACAGGGGAAAACATTCAGTACTTC. Residues: CAIRGTGENIQYF. The V gene is TRBV10-3, the J gene TRBJ2-4; 10 bases match TRBD1. CDR1 is ENHRY and CDR2 is SYGVKD in the germline V gene. V was pared by 6 bases and J by 5 bases, with 1 base of the junction left unmatched. The CDR3 loop spans 13 amino acids.